The clone carrying this T cell receptor beta chain was counted between two and nine times. Antigen unknown. CDR3 size: 15 residues. V shed 6 bases, J shed 4 bases, and the junction held 7 bases outside the gene matches. TCRdb independently ran MiXCR on the RT-PCR reads; one entry per CDR3 protein. This sample carries some 640,000 distinct CDR3 sequences, approximately 15% of them seen once, and the ten largest clones take approximately 6.5%. This entry comes from a study of response to subunit inactivated influenza vaccine. General study findings and limits: Only a handful of new T cells, the authors suggested, are recruited with each seasonal influenza vaccination.

The source was PBMCs from blood, collected around 15 days before vaccination. The chain employs TRBV12-3 or TRBV12-4 and TRBJ2-5; the match to TRBD2 covers 11 bases. The TCR was taken from a man aged 50 to 60 who received an inactivated influenza vaccine. The CDR3 here is CASRHTSGSGETQYF. The CDR3 DNA follows: TGTGCCAGCAGACACACTAGCGGGAGTGGAGAGACCCAGTACTTC.